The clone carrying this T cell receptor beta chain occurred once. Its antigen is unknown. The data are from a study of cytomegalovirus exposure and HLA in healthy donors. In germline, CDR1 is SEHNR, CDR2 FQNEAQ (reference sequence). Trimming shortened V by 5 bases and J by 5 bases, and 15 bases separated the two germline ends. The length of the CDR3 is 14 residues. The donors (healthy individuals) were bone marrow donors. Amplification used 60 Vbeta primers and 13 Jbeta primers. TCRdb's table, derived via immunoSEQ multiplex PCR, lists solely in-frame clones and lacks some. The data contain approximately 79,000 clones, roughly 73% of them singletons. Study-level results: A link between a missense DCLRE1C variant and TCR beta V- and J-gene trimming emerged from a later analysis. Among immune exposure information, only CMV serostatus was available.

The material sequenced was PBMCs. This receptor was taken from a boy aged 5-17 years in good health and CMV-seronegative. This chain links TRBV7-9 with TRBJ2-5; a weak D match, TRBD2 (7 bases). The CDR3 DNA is TGTGCCAGCAGCCAGACGGGGGGCGAGGAGACCCAGTACTTC. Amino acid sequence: CASSQTGGEETQYF.